This T cell receptor (beta chain) was recorded in a study of T-cell reconstitution after alpha-beta-depleted transplantation in children. Concerning this clonotype: A much larger clone sits a single nucleotide away, making a read error possible.

Molecular barcoding with unique molecular identifiers was used for the TCRbeta library. One entry per CDR3 protein results from TCRdb running MiXCR on the PCR reads. Seen here are some 240,000 distinct CDR3 sequences, 9.7% observed once, and the top ten hold about 4.8%. The V gene's germline CDR1 is LNHDA and CDR2 SQIVND (reference sequence). The V gene lost 4 bases and the J gene lost 5 bases, with 18 bases spanning the gap. This CDR3 has 15 residues. The source is a human donor who donated a stem cell graft to a child with SCID. V is TRBV19 and J is TRBJ2-7; possibly TRBD1 for D (5 bases). Sequencing was performed on PBMCs from the stem cell graft donor, taken from the stem cell graft. Written as DNA, the CDR3 is TGTGCCAGTAGTAACGGATTGACAGCCGCCAACGAGCAGTACTTC. It is translated as CASSNGLTAANEQYF.